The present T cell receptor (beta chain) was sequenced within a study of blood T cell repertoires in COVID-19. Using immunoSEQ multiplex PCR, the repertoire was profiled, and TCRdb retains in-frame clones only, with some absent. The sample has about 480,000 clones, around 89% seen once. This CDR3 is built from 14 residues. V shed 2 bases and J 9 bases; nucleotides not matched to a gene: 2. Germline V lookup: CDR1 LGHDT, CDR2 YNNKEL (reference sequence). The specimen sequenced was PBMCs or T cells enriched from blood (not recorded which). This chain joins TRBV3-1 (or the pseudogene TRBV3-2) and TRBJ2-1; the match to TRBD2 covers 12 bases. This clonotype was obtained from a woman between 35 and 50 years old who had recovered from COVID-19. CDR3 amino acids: CASSQLAGGGEQFF. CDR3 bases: TGTGCCAGCAGCCAACTAGCGGGAGGGGGTGAGCAGTTCTTC.